This TCR beta chain appears in the sequencing data of a study of T-cell memory formation after mild COVID-19. Study-level information: TCR clusters were largely donor specific. Study-wide results and limits: Clones contracting across day 15 to 85 had a balanced CD4/CD8 profile; later expanding clones leaned CD4+. Prior to infection, memory already included some responding clones, suggesting cross-reactive memory joined.

This CDR3 has 13 residues. Between the trimmed V and J ends, which lost 1 base and 3 bases, there was a span of 10 bases. Per the germline V gene, CDR1 is GTSNPN and CDR2 is SVGIG (reference sequence). TCR alpha and TCR beta cDNA libraries carrying sample barcodes and UMIs came from 5'RACE with constant-segment primers. TCRdb re-called the 5' RACE reads with MiXCR, one entry per CDR3 protein. The profile shows some 320,000 distinct CDR3 sequences, roughly 15% of them singletons. A few counts support this clonotype. Its target is not known. This TCR came from a young man who had mild COVID-19 (a few samples of this study predate the infection). Cell type and time point are not known. Sequenced material: PBMCs or a T cell subset sorted from them (not recorded which). This chain connects TRBV30 to TRBJ2-7, with unresolved D. CDR3 in amino acids: CAWSAQVNYEQYF. The CDR3 nucleotides read TGTGCCTGGAGTGCTCAGGTAAACTACGAGCAGTACTTC.